This is a list of T cell receptor beta chains from one sample in a study of cytomegalovirus exposure and HLA in healthy donors. Generated by immunoSEQ multiplex PCR, the TCRdb table keeps only in-frame clones and is missing some. The table includes 150,000 to 190,000 clones, 85% detected once. The sequenced sample consisted of PBMCs. All receptors derive from a woman younger than 35 in good health and CMV-seronegative. CDR3s include the opening cysteine and the closing phenylalanine or tryptophan. The D gene is left open where the match is weak. Not every row has a clone size; where given, it reads once, few, many or a size class.

d_call,v_call,clone_size,j_call,cdr3_nt,cdr3_aa
TRBD1,TRBV11-2,NA,TRBJ2-3,TGTGCCAGCAGCTTTGAGGGGGCGTTTAGCACAGATACGCAGTATTTT,CASSFEGAFSTDTQYF
NA,TRBV5-4,NA,TRBJ2-1,TGTGCCAGCAGCTTGGCAGGTGACAGATCCTACAATGAGCAGTTCTTC,CASSLAGDRSYNEQFF
NA,TRBV9,NA,TRBJ1-1,TGTGCCAGCAGCGTAGAGGAATGGGGGCGGGGGCGAGCTTTCTTT,CASSVEEWGRGRAFF
TRBD1,TRBV7-9,NA,TRBJ2-7,TGTGCCAGCAGCTCTGGGCTGGACAGGCCTACACAGCAGTACTTC,CASSSGLDRPTQQYF
TRBD1,TRBV7-9,NA,TRBJ1-1,TGTTCCAGCAGCTTACAGGGGATGAGCACTGAAGCTTTCTTT,CSSSLQGMSTEAFF
NA,TRBV28,NA,TRBJ1-5,TGTGCCAGCAGTACCGGCTCGGCGGGCAATCAGCCCCAGCATTTT,CASSTGSAGNQPQHF
NA,TRBV11-3,NA,TRBJ2-3,TGTGCCAGCAGCTCAACAGGAAGCACAGATACGCAGTATTTT,CASSSTGSTDTQYF
TRBD1,TRBV29-1,NA,TRBJ2-5,TGCAGCGCAACCGGGACAGGGGGGGGAGAGACCCAGTACTTC,CSATGTGGGETQYF
NA,TRBV10-3,NA,TRBJ2-6,TGTGCCATCAGTGAAGACAGGCCGCTTGGGGCCAACGTCCTGACTTTC,CAISEDRPLGANVLTF
NA,TRBV6-4,NA,TRBJ1-2,TGTGCCAGCAGTGAGGAGGGGGGGGCGCACTATGGCTACACCTTC,CASSEEGGAHYGYTF
NA,TRBV7-9,NA,TRBJ1-2,TGTGCCAGCAGCTTAGCGGCAGGCTATGGCTACACCTTC,CASSLAAGYGYTF
TRBD1,TRBV15,once,TRBJ2-5,TGTGCCACCAGCCCCCGGACAGGGGGCGGAGAGACCCAGTACTTC,CATSPRTGGGETQYF
TRBD1,TRBV19,once,TRBJ2-2,TGTGCCAGTAGTCTCGACAGGGGGGGGTCCGGGGAGCTGTTTTTT,CASSLDRGGSGELFF
NA,TRBV5-1,NA,TRBJ2-3,TGCGCCAGCAGCTTGGAAGGCGGGCGTACGCAGTATTTT,CASSLEGGRTQYF
NA,TRBV6-6,NA,TRBJ2-7,TGTGCCAGCAGTTGGGATCCAGGGGTGGGCGAGCAGTACTTC,CASSWDPGVGEQYF
TRBD2,TRBV10-3,NA,TRBJ2-6,TGTGCCATCAGCGCAACGACTAGCGAAAAGAAAGCCGGGGCCAACGTCCTGACTTTC,CAISATTSEKKAGANVLTF
TRBD1,TRBV19,NA,TRBJ1-2,TGTGCCAGTAGTATCGGACAGGGTGTAGGCTACACCTTC,CASSIGQGVGYTF
NA,TRBV4-2,NA,TRBJ1-1,TGTGCCAGCAGCCAAGGGTCCCGGGGGGTGGCTGAAGCTTTCTTT,CASSQGSRGVAEAFF
NA,TRBV14,once,TRBJ2-1,TGTGCCAGCAGCCAAGAATCGGCGCGGACATCAAACAATGAGCAGTTCTTC,CASSQESARTSNNEQFF
TRBD1,TRBV28,NA,TRBJ1-6,TGTGCCAGCAGTTTATCCCAGGGGGCTAATTCACCCCTCCACTTT,CASSLSQGANSPLHF
TRBD1,TRBV27,NA,TRBJ2-2,TGTGCCAGCAGTTTATCCCAGTGGACAGGGACCGGGGAGCTGTTTTTT,CASSLSQWTGTGELFF
NA,TRBV28,NA,TRBJ2-7,TGTGCCAGCAACGAGGGTTCCTACGAGCAGTACTTC,CASNEGSYEQYF
TRBD1,TRBV5-8,NA,TRBJ2-7,TGTGCCAGCAGCGGGGGACAGGGGGTGTACGAGCAGTACTTC,CASSGGQGVYEQYF
TRBD1,TRBV10-3,once,TRBJ2-3,TGTGCCATCAGTGAAGGGACAGGGAAATCAGATACGCAGTATTTT,CAISEGTGKSDTQYF
TRBD1,TRBV27,NA,TRBJ2-3,TGTGCCAGCAGCATACAGGGGGCAGATACGCAGTATTTT,CASSIQGADTQYF
NA,TRBV25-1,NA,TRBJ2-3,TGTGCCAGCAGTGCCTCTCCCCGGGGGCAGTATTTT,CASSASPRGQYF
NA,TRBV7-2,NA,TRBJ2-5,TGTGCCAGCAGCTTAGGACAGACGTACCAAGAGACCCAGTACTTC,CASSLGQTYQETQYF
NA,TRBV2,NA,TRBJ2-7,TGTGCCAGCACCGAAACAGGTGCGCAGTACTTC,CASTETGAQYF
TRBD1,TRBV2,NA,TRBJ1-5,TGTGCCAGCAGGAATACAGGGGGTGGGCAGCCCCAGCATTTT,CASRNTGGGQPQHF
TRBD2,TRBV10-3,NA,TRBJ2-3,TGTGCCATCAGTGAGAGGTCTAGCGGGACGGGCACAGATACGCAGTATTTT,CAISERSSGTGTDTQYF
NA,TRBV7-2,NA,TRBJ2-7,TGTGCCAGCAGCTTAGGGGGACTCGTTTCCTACGAGCAGTACTTC,CASSLGGLVSYEQYF
NA,TRBV14,NA,TRBJ1-5,TGTGCCAGCAGCCAAGATTTCCGGCGGATCAATCAGCCCCAGCATTTT,CASSQDFRRINQPQHF
TRBD2,TRBV7-6,NA,TRBJ2-2,TGTGCCAGCAGCTTTGCGACGGGGGGGCTCGGCGGGGAGCTGTTTTTT,CASSFATGGLGGELFF
NA,TRBV28,NA,TRBJ2-3,TGTGCCAGCAGTTTGGGGCCCACAGATACGCAGTATTTT,CASSLGPTDTQYF
NA,TRBV2,NA,TRBJ1-1,TGTGCCAGCAGTGGCGAGGCGAACACTGAAGCTTTCTTT,CASSGEANTEAFF
NA,TRBV29-1,NA,TRBJ2-1,TGCAGCGTCGCTGGGTTTGGCAGGGCTGTCAATGAGCAGTTCTTC,CSVAGFGRAVNEQFF
NA,TRBV25-1,NA,TRBJ1-4,TGTGCCAGCAGTGACTTACAATATGCAACTAATGAAAAACTGTTTTTT,CASSDLQYATNEKLFF
NA,TRBV5-1,NA,TRBJ2-2,TGCGCCAGTAAGGCTAGCAGAGGGACCGGGGAGCTGTTTTTT,CASKASRGTGELFF
TRBD1,TRBV28,once,TRBJ1-2,TGTGCCAGCAGTGCCGACAGGGGTTGGTCCACCTTC,CASSADRGWSTF
TRBD2,TRBV5-4,NA,TRBJ2-3,TGTGCCAGCAGCTTGGATGGGCTACTAGCGGGAGTAGATACGCAGTATTTT,CASSLDGLLAGVDTQYF
NA,TRBV6-6,NA,TRBJ2-7,TGTGCCAGCAGCCCCGACACAAACGAGCAGTACTTC,CASSPDTNEQYF
NA,TRBV5-4,NA,TRBJ1-1,TGTGCCAGCACCCCGCGGGGGGCGACAGTGAACACTGAAGCTTTCTTT,CASTPRGATVNTEAFF
TRBD1,TRBV5-6,NA,TRBJ1-6,TGTGCCAGCAGCTTACAGGGGGCTTCCCTTAATTCACCCCTCCACTTT,CASSLQGASLNSPLHF
NA,TRBV28,NA,TRBJ1-5,TGTGCCAGCAGCCCCTGGCGGGGGCAAAGGCAGCCCCAGCATTTT,CASSPWRGQRQPQHF